This TCR beta chain is from a study of cytomegalovirus exposure and HLA in healthy donors. The V gene's germline CDR1 is MGHRA and CDR2 YSYEKL. The CDR3 totals 16 residues. V lost 4 bases and J lost 0; bases outside the gene matches: 3. It was with 60 Vbeta and 13 Jbeta primers that the PCR ran. Using immunoSEQ multiplex PCR, the repertoire was profiled, and TCRdb retains in-frame clones only, with some absent. The sample holds fewer than 150,000 clones, 67% seen once. This receptor was obtained from a man in his late teens or twenties in good health and CMV-seropositive. The gene calls are TRBV4-1 and TRBJ2-6; TRBD1 matches at 7 bases. The sequencing input was PBMCs. The chain's CDR3 is CASSRRDSSGANVLTF. CDR3 in DNA: TGCGCCAGCAGCCGTCGGGACAGCTCTGGGGCCAACGTCCTGACTTTC.